This T cell receptor (beta chain) was sequenced during a study of blood T cell repertoires in COVID-19 (TCRdb year 2020). For context, the study as a whole: Samples from collaborators originated in the United States, Italy and Spain and spanned both the acute and convalescent phases of COVID-19. The prospective study material was composed of cDNA or gDNA derived from T cells, B-cell-depleted T cells, or PBMCs. Subjects who had been exposed to COVID-19, were actively infected with it, or had recovered from it provided the deeply sampled blood TCRbeta repertoires that made up the dataset. A freely available public database, intended as a resource for researchers studying the immune response to SARS-CoV-2, is where the repertoires were released. The samples were drawn from two sources: the first 160 participants of the ongoing ImmuneRACE study, and about 1,300 subjects contributed by 6 global collaborators. A de-identified subject ID, COVID-19 status, age in years and sex were almost always included in the sample metadata. Where HLA class I and class II types were available, the types were taken from metadata supplied by the sample provider, not from assay-based typing.

The CDR3 goes from the cysteine to the phenylalanine over 16 residues. The entry retains the CDR3 DNA only, 48 bases that are in frame from base 1. CDR1 and CDR2, looked up from the germline V gene, are LGHNA and YNFKEQ. The V end gives up 0 bases and the J end 4 bases, leaving 5 bases in the junction not matched to a gene. In this sample, this clone turned up a few times. Its antigen has not been determined. One base away there is no much larger clone; base qualities are not given. Participants in the prospective study were aged about 18 to 95 years, lived in under 30 United States geographic areas, and enrolled through a virtual design. Cohort assignment in the prospective study relied on participant-reported clinical history from a screening survey and a study questionnaire. Exposed participants had been in contact, within 2 weeks of entering the study, with a person who had a PCR-confirmed or clinician-diagnosed case of COVID-19. In the prospective study, mobile phlebotomists collected whole blood, serum and a nasopharyngeal or oropharyngeal swab from each participant. Prospective study participants could optionally give additional blood draws and questionnaires over an approximately two-month period. Prospective study blood samples were shipped either frozen or at room temperature before DNA extraction.

Study-wide findings and limitations: How much clinical and demographic metadata was included differed by source and by participant, and the metadata was provided uncurated.

TCRbeta CDR3 regions were amplified from genomic DNA by means of the immunoSEQ Assay, a bias-controlled multiplex PCR. The paper's processing steps were these. The number of nucleated cells in each sample was estimated by amplification of reference gene primers within the assay. To quantify the absolute abundance of each unique TCRbeta CDR3 rearrangement, sequence reads were collapsed and filtered. For each sample, productive Simpson clonality was calculated by taking the square root of Simpson's diversity index across productive rearrangements. TCRdb holds this immuneACCESS table with in-frame rearrangements only. Some clones are missing; in checked studies, unresolved V genes explain under half, and the rest has no known cause. That table furnishes V, J and clone size, whereas the DNA furnished D and trimming. The sample records about 280,000 clones, approximately 89% of which are singletons. 2.8% of the sample is held by the ten biggest clonotypes.

The rearrangement joined TRBV4-2 to TRBJ2-2; 7 central nucleotides agree with TRBD2. Sequenced: PBMCs or T cells enriched from blood (not recorded which). The origin of this receptor is a man between 35 and 55 years old who had been exposed to COVID-19. The nucleotide sequence is given as TGTGCCAGCAGCCAAGATCCGACGGGAGGCACCGGGGAGCTGTTTTTT. Translated, it gives CASSQDPTGGTGELFF.